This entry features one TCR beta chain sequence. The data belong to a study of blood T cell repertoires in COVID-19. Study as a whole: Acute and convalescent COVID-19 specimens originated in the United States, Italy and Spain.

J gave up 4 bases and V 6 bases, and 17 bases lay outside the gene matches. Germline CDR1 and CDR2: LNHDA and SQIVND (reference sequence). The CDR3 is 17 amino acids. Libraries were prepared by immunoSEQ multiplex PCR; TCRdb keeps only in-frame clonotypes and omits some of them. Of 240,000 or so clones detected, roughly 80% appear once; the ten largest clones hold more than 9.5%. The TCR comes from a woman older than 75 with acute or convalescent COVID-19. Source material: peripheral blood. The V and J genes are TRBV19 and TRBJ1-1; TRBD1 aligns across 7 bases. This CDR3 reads CASSSPGGIGLSTEAFF. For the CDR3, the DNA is TGTGCCAGTAGCTCCCCAGGGGGGATAGGGCTGAGCACTGAAGCTTTCTTT.